This T cell receptor (beta chain) stems from a study of T cells in Graves' hyperthyroidism and ophthalmopathy. It was RNA transcripts that yielded the amplified TCR beta CDR3 regions. In the first-round RT-PCR of the TCR CDR3, the HTBI primer set was used. TCRdb redid the calling of the multiplex PCR reads with MiXCR, one entry per CDR3 protein. The data show a few hundred thousand distinct CDR3 sequences, 46% seen once. This clonotype was recorded at least ten times. The V segment lost 0 bases and the J segment 2 bases; nucleotides outside the gene matches: 9. Germline CDR1 and CDR2: SGHTA and FQGNSA. The CDR3 spans 17 residues.

The chain is built from TRBV7-2 and TRBJ2-5; TRBD2 matches at 7 bases. The sample was peripheral blood or thyroid tissue (not recorded which). This TCR derives from a woman aged 18-30 years with Graves' hyperthyroidism. The CDR3 sequence: CASSLAGGQAGQETQYF. CDR3 DNA: TGTGCCAGCAGCTTAGCGGGAGGGCAGGCCGGACAAGAGACCCAGTACTTC.